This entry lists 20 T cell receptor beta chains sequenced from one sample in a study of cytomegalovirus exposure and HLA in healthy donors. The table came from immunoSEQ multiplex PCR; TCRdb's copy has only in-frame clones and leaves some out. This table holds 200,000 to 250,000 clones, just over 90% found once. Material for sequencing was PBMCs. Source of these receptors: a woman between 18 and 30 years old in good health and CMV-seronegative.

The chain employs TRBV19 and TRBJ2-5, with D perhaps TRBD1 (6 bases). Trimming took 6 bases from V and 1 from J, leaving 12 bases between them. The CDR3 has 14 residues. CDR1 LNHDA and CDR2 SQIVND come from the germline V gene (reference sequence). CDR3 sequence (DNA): TGTGCCAGTAGGATCGGGACATCCCAAGAGACCCAGTACTTC. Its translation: CASRIGTSQETQYF.

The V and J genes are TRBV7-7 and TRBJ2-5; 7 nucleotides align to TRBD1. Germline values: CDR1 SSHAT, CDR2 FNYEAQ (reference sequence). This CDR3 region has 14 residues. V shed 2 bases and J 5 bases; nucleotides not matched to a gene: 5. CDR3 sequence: CASSLSGTEETQYF. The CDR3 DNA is TGTGCCAGCAGCTTATCCGGGACAGAGGAGACCCAGTACTTC.

CDR3 loop: CASSSSSGTEETQYF. DNA for the CDR3: TGCGCCAGCAGCTCCAGCTCCGGGACAGAAGAGACCCAGTACTTC. This rearrangement joins TRBV5-1 to TRBJ2-5; 7 nucleotides line up with TRBD1. J gave up 3 bases and V 3 bases, and 8 bases lay outside the gene matches. This CDR3 is 15 amino acids long. Germline assignment: CDR1 SGHRS and CDR2 YFSETQ.

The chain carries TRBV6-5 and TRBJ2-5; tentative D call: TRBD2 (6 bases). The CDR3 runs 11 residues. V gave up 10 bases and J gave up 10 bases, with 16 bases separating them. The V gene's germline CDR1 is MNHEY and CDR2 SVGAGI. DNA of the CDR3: TGTGCCATCCACGCCGGGGGTGACCAGTACTTC. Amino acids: CAIHAGGDQYF.

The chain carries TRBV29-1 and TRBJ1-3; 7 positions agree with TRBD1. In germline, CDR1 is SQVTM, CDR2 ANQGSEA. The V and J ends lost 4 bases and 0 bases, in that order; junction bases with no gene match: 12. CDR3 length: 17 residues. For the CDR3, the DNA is TGCAGCGTTGTTGGGCAGGGGGTAACCTTCTCTGGAAACACCATATATTTT. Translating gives CSVVGQGVTFSGNTIYF.

The CDR3 DNA reads as TGCGCCAGCAGTGAGTCCGGTGGTTATGGCTACACCTTC. The encoded protein is CASSESGGYGYTF. V gene TRBV10-1 combines with J gene TRBJ1-2, with D unresolved. The ends were cut back, 0 bases at V and 5 bases at J, with 7 bases in the middle. Germline V gene data show CDR1 as WNHNN and CDR2 as SYGVQD (reference sequence). The CDR3 runs 13 residues.

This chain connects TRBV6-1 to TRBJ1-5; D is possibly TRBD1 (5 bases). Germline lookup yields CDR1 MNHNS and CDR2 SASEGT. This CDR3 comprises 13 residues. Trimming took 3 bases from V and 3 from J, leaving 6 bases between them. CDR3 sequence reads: CASSDRDNQPQHF. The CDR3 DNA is TGTGCCAGCAGTGACAGGGACAATCAGCCCCAGCATTTT.

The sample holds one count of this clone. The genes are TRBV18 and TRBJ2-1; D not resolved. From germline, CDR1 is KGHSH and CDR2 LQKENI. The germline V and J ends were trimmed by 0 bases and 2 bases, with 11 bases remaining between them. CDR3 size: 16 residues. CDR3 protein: CASSPPSVVTYNEQFF. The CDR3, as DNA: TGTGCCAGCTCACCACCGAGTGTGGTTACCTACAATGAGCAGTTCTTC.

This CDR3 reads CSVNPGTDTQYF. The CDR3 DNA follows: TGCAGCGTCAATCCAGGGACAGATACGCAGTATTTT. This chain joins TRBV29-1 and TRBJ2-3, with TRBD1 as a possible D gene (5 bases). Trimming stripped 6 bases from V and 3 bases from J, with 10 bases between. The V gene's germline CDR1 is SQVTM and CDR2 ANQGSEA. The CDR3 extends over 12 amino acids.

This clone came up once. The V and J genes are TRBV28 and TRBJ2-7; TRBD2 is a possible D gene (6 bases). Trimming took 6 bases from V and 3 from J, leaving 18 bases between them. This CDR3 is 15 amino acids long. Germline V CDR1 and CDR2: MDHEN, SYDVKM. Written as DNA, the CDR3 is TGTGCCAGCAGATATTCGCTTGGGGGGAACTACGAGCAGTACTTC. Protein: CASRYSLGGNYEQYF.

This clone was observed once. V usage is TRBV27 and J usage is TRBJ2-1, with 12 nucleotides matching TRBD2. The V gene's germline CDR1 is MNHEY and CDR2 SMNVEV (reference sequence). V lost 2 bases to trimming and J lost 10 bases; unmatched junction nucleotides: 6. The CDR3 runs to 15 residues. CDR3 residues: CASSLLAGGSHEQFF. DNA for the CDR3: TGTGCCAGCAGTTTACTAGCGGGAGGGAGTCACGAGCAGTTCTTC.

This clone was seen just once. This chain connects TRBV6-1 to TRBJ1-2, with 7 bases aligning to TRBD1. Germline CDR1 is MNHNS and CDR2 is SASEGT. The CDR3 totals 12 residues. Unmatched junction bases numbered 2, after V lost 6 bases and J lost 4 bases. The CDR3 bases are TGTGCCAGCAGGGGACAGAGCTATGGCTACACCTTC. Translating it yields CASRGQSYGYTF.

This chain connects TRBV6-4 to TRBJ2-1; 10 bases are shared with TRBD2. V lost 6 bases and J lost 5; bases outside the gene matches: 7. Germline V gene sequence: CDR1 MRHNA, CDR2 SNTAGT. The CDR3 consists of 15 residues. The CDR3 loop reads CASSDRTSGNNEQFF. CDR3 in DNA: TGTGCCAGCAGCGACCGGACTAGCGGTAACAATGAGCAGTTCTTC.

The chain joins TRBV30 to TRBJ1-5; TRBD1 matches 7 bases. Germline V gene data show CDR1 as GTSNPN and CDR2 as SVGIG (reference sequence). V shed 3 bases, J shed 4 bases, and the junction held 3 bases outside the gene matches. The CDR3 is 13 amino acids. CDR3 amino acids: CAWSRGTNQPQHF. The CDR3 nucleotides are TGTGCCTGGAGCAGGGGGACTAATCAGCCCCAGCATTTT.

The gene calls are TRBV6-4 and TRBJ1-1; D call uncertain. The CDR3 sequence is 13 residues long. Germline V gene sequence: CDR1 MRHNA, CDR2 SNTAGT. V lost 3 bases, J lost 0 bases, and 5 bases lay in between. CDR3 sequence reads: CASSESMNTEAFF. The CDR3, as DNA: TGTGCCAGCAGTGAGTCAATGAACACTGAAGCTTTCTTT.

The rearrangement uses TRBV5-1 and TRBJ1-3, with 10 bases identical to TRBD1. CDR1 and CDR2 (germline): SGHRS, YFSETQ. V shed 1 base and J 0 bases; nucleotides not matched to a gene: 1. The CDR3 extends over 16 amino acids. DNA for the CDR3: TGCGCCAGCAGCTTGAGGACAGGGGGCTCTGGAAACACCATATATTTT. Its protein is CASSLRTGGSGNTIYF. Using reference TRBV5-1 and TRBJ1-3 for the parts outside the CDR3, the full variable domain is KAGVTQTPRYLIKTRGQQVTLSCSPISGHRSVSWYQQTPGQGLQFLFEYFSETQRNKGNFPGRFSGRQFSNSRSEMNVSTLELGDSALYLCASSLRTGGSGNTIYFGEGSWLTVV.

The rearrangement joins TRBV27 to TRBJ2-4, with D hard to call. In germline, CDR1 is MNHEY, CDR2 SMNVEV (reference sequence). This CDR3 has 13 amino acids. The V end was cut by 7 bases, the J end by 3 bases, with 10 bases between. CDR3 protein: CASKSHNKNIQYF. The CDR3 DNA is TGTGCCAGCAAAAGTCACAACAAAAACATTCAGTACTTC.

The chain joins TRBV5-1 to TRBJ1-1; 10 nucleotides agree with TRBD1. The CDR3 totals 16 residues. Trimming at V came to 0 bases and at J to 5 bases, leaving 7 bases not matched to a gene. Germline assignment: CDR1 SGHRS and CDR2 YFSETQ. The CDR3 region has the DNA TGCGCCAGCAGCTTGGGGGGACAGGGGAGATGGACTGAAGCTTTCTTT. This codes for CASSLGGQGRWTEAFF.

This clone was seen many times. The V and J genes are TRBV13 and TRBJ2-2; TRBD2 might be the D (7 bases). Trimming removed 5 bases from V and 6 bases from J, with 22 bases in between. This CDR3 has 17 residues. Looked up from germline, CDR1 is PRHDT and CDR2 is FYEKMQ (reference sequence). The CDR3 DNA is TGTGCCAGCAGCCTTCGGAGGGGGAGGGCCTCGGCCGGGGAGCTGTTTTTT. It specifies CASSLRRGRASAGELFF.

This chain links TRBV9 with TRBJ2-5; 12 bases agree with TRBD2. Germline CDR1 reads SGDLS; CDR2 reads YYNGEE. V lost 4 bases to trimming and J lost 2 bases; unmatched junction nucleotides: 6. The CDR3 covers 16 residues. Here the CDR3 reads CASSPRLAGEQETQYF. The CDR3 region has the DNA TGTGCCAGCAGCCCTAGACTAGCGGGGGAGCAAGAGACCCAGTACTTC.